The source of this TCR beta chain is a study of neurological immune-mediated disorders. The ends were cut back, 6 bases at V and 4 bases at J, with 16 bases in the middle. The CDR3 extends over 14 amino acids. Study findings and constraints: Whereas HTLV-1-associated myelopathy showed the most TCR clonal expansion, multiple sclerosis showed the least, with levels below those of healthy controls.

The team produced cDNA through 5'RACE using 10-nucleotide random UMIs. Over 160 million TCR-beta sequences from 15-18 subjects were obtained in each sequencing run. TCRdb ran MiXCR on the 5' RACE reads and lists one entry per CDR3 protein. The sample records more than 70,000 distinct CDR3 sequences, roughly a tenth being singletons. Time point reported: longitudinal time-point 1 (baseline). PBMCs numbering 2 million and stored at -80 C yielded the unsorted libraries. Many counts were recorded for this clonotype. The antigen remains unidentified. The rearrangement uses TRBV12-3 or TRBV12-4 and TRBJ2-7; D ambiguous. The sample taken for sequencing was PBMCs. The TCR originated in a man under 40 in good health. The CDR3 protein is CASRISGPRYEQYF. DNA of the CDR3: TGTGCCAGCAGAATCTCCGGGCCCAGGTACGAGCAGTACTTC.